This entry features one T cell receptor (beta chain) sequence. Method: immunoSEQ multiplex PCR; TCRdb's copy keeps in-frame clones and lacks some. Here the sample spans 1,500,000 or so clones, approximately 98.5% being singletons. The data stem from a study of shared clonotypes between healthy human individuals. Germline CDR1 and CDR2: SEHNR and FQNEAQ (reference sequence). The V segment lost 8 bases and the J segment 2 bases; nucleotides outside the gene matches: 7. This CDR3 comprises 14 residues. The chain is built from TRBV7-9 and TRBJ1-1; 8 positions agree with TRBD1. The receptor was isolated from a man aged 25 to 45 in good health. Specimen: naive CD4+ T cells sorted from blood. Subset in this sample: CD45RA+ positively selected. This CDR3 is CASGKDRGNTEAFF. The CDR3 region has the DNA TGTGCCAGCGGAAAAGACAGGGGCAACACTGAAGCTTTCTTT.